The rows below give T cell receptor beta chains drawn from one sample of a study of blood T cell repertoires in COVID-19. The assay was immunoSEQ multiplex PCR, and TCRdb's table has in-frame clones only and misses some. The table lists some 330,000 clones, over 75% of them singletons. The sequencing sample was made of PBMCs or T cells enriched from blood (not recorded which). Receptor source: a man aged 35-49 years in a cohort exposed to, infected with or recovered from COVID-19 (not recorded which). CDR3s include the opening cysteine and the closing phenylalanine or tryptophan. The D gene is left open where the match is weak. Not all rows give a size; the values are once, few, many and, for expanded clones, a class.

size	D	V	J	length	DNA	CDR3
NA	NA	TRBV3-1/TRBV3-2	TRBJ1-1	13	TGTGCCAGCAGCCAAGAAGCTTTCGCTGAAGCTTTCTTT	CASSQEAFAEAFF
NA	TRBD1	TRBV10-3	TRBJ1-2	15	TGTGCCACCCTCCGGGACAGGGCCCCTAACTATGGCTACACCTTC	CATLRDRAPNYGYTF
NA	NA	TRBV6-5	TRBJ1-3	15	TGTGCCAGCAGTCAGCGGAGGCAAGCTGGAAACACCATATATTTT	CASSQRRQAGNTIYF
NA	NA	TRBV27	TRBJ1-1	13	TGTGCCAGCAGTTTATCCAGACAGCAAGAAGCTTTCTTT	CASSLSRQQEAFF
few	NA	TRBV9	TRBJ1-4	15	TGTGCCAGCAGCGCCGGACAGAATCTAAATGAAAAACTGTTTTTT	CASSAGQNLNEKLFF
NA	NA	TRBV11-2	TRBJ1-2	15	TGTGCCAGCAGCTTAGGCCGGGGGGTCGACTATGGCTACACCTTC	CASSLGRGVDYGYTF
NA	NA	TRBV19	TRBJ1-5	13	TGTGCCAGTAAACCCTCGGTTGTTCAGCCCCAGCATTTT	CASKPSVVQPQHF
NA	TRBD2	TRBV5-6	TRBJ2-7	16	TGTGCCAGCAGCCTAGGGACTAGCGGCGAATTATACGAGCAGTACTTC	CASSLGTSGELYEQYF
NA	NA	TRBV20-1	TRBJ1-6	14	TGCAGTGCTAGTCCAGGCCGGCGGGATTCACCCCTCCACTTT	CSASPGRRDSPLHF
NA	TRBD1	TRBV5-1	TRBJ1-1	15	TGCGCCAGCAGCCCGGGACAGGGAGGGCCCACTGAAGCTTTCTTT	CASSPGQGGPTEAFF
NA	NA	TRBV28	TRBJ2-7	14	TGTGCCAGCAGTCCCCTTAGTAAGAACTACGAGCAGTACTTC	CASSPLSKNYEQYF
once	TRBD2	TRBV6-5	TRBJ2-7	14	TGTGCCAGCAGTTACTCTAGCGGGATGTACGAGCAGTACTTC	CASSYSSGMYEQYF
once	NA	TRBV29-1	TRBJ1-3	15	TGCAGCGTCAGGACTGGTCTTTCCTCTGGAAACACCATATATTTT	CSVRTGLSSGNTIYF
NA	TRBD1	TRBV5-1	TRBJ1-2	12	TGCGCCCGGGTGGGGACAGGGGCTGGCTACACCTTC	CARVGTGAGYTF
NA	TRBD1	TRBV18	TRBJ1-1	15	TGTGCCAGCTCACCGGGACAGGGAAGTCGCACTGAAGCTTTCTTT	CASSPGQGSRTEAFF
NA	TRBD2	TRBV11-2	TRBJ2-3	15	TGTGCCAGCAGCGTCCCTAGCGGGAACACAGATACGCAGTATTTT	CASSVPSGNTDTQYF
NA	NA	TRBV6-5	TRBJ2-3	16	TGTGCCAGCAGTTACAGGTCGGGACAAACCACAGATACGCAGTATTTT	CASSYRSGQTTDTQYF
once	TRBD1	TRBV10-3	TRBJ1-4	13	TGTGCCACGGGACAGGGTAATAATGAAAAACTGTTTTTT	CATGQGNNEKLFF
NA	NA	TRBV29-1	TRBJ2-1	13	TGCAGTTTGGAAAGGAGTAGCGGCAATGAGCAGTTCTTC	CSLERSSGNEQFF